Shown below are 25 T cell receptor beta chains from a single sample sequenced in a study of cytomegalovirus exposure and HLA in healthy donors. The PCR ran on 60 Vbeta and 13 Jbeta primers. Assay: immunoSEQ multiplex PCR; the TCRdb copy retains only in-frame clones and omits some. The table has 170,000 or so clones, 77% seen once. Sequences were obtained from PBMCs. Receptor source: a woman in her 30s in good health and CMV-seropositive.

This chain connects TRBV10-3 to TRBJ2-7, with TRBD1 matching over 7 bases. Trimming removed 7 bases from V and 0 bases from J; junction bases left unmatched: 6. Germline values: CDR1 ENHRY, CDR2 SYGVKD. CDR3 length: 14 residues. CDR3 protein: CAIKDRFSSYEQYF. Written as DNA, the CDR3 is TGTGCCATCAAGGACAGGTTCAGCTCCTACGAGCAGTACTTC.

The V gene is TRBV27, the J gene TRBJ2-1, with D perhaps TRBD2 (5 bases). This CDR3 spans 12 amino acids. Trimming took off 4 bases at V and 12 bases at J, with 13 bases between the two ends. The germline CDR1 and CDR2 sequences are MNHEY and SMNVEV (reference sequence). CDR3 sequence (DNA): TGTGCCAGCAGTTCTCTAGCTGGACGGCAGTTCTTC. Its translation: CASSSLAGRQFF.

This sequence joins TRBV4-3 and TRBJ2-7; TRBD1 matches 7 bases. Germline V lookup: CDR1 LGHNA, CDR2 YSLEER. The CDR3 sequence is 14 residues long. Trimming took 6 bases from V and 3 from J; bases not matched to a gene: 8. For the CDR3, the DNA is TGCGCCAGCAGTCTCGACAGGGCGAGCTACGAGCAGTACTTC. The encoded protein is CASSLDRASYEQYF.

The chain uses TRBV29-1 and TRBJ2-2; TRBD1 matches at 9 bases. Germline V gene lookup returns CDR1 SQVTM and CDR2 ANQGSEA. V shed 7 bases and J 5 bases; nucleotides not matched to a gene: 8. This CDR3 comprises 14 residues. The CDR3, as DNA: TGCAGCGGTGGGGGACAGGGAGGGACCGGGGAGCTGTTTTTT. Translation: CSGGGQGGTGELFF.

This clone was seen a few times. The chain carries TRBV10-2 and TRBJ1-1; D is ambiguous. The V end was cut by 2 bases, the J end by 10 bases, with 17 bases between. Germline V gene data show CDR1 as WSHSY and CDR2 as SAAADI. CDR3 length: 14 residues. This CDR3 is CASSEGGRVGRAFF. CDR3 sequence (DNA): TGCGCCAGCAGTGAGGGAGGGAGAGTTGGAAGAGCTTTCTTT.

Written as DNA, the CDR3 is TGTGCCAGCAGCAGACCGTTAGGCGGGGAGCAGTACTTC. Its translation: CASSRPLGGEQYF. The chain links TRBV28 to TRBJ2-7; D might be TRBD2 (5 bases). The V end was cut by 6 bases, the J end by 7 bases, with 16 bases between. The germline V gene has CDR1 MDHEN and CDR2 SYDVKM. The CDR3 extends over 13 amino acids.

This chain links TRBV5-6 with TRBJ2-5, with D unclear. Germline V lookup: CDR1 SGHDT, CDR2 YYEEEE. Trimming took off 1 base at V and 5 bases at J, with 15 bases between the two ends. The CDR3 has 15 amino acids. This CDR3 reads CASSLWSPLRETQYF. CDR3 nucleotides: TGTGCCAGCAGCTTGTGGTCCCCCCTCCGGGAGACCCAGTACTTC.

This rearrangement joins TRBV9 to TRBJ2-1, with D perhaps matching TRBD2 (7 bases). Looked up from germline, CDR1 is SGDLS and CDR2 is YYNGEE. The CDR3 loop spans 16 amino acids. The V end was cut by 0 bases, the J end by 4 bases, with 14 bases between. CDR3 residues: CASSVEGAGAYNEQFF. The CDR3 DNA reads TGTGCCAGCAGCGTAGAAGGGGCGGGGGCATACAATGAGCAGTTCTTC.

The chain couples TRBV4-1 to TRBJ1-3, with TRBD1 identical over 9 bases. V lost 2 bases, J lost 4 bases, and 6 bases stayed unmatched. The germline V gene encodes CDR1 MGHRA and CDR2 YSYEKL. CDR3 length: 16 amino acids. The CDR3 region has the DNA TGCGCCAGCAGCCAACTACAGGGGGCGTTAGGAAACACCATATATTTT. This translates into CASSQLQGALGNTIYF.

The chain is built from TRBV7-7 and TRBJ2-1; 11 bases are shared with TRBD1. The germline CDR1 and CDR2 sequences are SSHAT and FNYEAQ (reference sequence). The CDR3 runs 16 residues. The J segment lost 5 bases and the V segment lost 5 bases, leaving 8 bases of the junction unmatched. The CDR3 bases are TGTGCCAGCAGCAGAGCCCGGGACAGGGGGGACAATGAGCAGTTCTTC. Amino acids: CASSRARDRGDNEQFF.

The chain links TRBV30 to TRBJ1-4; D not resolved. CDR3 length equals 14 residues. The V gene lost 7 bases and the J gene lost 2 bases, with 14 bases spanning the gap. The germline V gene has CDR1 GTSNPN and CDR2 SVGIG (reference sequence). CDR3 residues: CASTPGGTNEKLFF. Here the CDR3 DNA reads TGTGCCTCGACCCCGGGAGGGACTAATGAAAAACTGTTTTTT.

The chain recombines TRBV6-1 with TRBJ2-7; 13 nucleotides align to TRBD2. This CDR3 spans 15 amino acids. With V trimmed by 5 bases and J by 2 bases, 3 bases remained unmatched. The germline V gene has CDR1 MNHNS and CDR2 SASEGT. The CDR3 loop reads CASSPLAGGPYEQYF. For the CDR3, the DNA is TGTGCCAGCAGTCCACTAGCGGGAGGGCCCTACGAGCAGTACTTC.

CDR3 in amino acids: CASSLAQGAGNTIYF. CDR3 bases: TGTGCCAGCAGCTTGGCCCAAGGAGCGGGAAACACCATATATTTT. The rearrangement links TRBV5-8 to TRBJ1-3; D is unresolved. The CDR3 is 15 amino acids. Trimming pared 0 bases from V and 4 bases from J, leaving 11 bases between. Germline CDR1 reads SGHTS; CDR2 reads YDEGEE. Full variable domain (remainder filled in from reference TRBV5-8 and TRBJ1-3): EAGVTQSPTHLIKTRGQQATLRCSPISGHTSVYWYQQALGLGLQFLLWYDEGEERNRGNFPPRFSGRQFPNYSSELNVNALELEDSALYLCASSLAQGAGNTIYFGEGSWLTVV.

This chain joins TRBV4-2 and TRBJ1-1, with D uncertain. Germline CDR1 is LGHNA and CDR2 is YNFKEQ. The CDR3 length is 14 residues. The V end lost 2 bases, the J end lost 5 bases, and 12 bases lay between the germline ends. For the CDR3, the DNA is TGTGCCAGCAGCCAAATCGAGGAGGGAACTGAAGCTTTCTTT. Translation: CASSQIEEGTEAFF.

The CDR3 here is CAIRSDATNEKLFF. In DNA, the CDR3 is TGTGCCATCAGGTCAGATGCAACTAATGAAAAACTGTTTTTT. This chain links TRBV10-3 with TRBJ1-4; no clear D gene. There are 14 residues in the CDR3. Per the germline V gene, CDR1 is ENHRY and CDR2 is SYGVKD. V shed 6 bases and J shed 0 bases, with 8 bases lying between them.

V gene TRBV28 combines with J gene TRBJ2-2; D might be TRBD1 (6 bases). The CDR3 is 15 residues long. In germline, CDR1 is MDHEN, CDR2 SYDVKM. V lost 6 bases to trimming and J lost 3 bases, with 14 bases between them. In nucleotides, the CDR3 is TGTGCCAGCAGGACGGACAGTTGGGACACCGGGGAGCTGTTTTTT. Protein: CASRTDSWDTGELFF.

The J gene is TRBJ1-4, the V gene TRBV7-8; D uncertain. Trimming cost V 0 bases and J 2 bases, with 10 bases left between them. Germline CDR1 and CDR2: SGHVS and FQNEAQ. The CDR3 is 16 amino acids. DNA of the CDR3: TGTGCCAGCAGCTTAGCACCGGTCACTACTAATGAAAAACTGTTTTTT. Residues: CASSLAPVTTNEKLFF.

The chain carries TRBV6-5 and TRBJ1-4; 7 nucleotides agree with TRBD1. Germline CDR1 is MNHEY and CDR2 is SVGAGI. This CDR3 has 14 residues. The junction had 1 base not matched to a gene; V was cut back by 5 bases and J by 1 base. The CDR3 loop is CASSRGRTNEKLFF. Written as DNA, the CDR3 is TGTGCCAGCAGTAGGGGGCGAACTAATGAAAAACTGTTTTTT.

DNA for the CDR3: TGTGCCAGCAGTCCGAGGCCGTATAGCAATCAGCCCCAGCATTTT. Encoded protein: CASSPRPYSNQPQHF. V gene TRBV6-5 combines with J gene TRBJ1-5, with D hard to call. The germline V and J ends were trimmed by 5 bases and 0 bases, with 11 bases remaining between them. This CDR3 has 15 amino acids. The V gene's germline CDR1 is MNHEY and CDR2 SVGAGI.

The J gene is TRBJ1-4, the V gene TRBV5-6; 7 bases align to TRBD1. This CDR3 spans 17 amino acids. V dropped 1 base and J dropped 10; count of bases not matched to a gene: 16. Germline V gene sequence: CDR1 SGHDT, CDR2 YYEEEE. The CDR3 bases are TGTGCCAGCAGCTTGTACTCGGGGGACAGCATGGGCGGAAAACTGTTTTTT. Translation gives CASSLYSGDSMGGKLFF.

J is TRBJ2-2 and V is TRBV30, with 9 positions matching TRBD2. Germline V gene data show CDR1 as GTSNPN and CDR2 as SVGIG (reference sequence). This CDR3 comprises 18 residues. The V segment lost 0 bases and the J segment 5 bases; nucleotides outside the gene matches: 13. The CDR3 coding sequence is TGTGCCTGGAGTGTAGGGACTGGGATAGCGGGAGATACCGGGGAGCTGTTTTTT. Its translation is CAWSVGTGIAGDTGELFF.

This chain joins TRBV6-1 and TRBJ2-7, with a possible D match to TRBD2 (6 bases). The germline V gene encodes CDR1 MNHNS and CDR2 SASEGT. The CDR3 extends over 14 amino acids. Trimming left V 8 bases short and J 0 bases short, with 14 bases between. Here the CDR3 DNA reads TGTGCCAGCCAAACGCGGGACTCCTCCTACGAGCAGTACTTC. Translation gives CASQTRDSSYEQYF.

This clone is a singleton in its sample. The CDR3 region has the DNA TGTGCCAGCAGTATTCAGGGAGGGACTGAAGCTTTCTTT. Translating it yields CASSIQGGTEAFF. The chain combines TRBV5-4 with TRBJ1-1; D is perhaps TRBD1 (5 bases). This CDR3 comprises 13 residues. Trimming pared 5 bases from V and 5 bases from J, leaving 13 bases between. Per germline, CDR1 SGHNT and CDR2 YYREEE (reference sequence).

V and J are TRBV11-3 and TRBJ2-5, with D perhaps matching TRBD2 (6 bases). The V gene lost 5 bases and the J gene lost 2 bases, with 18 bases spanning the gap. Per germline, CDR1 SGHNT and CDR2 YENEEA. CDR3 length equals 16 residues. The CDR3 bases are TGTGCCAGCAGCCAAGGTGGGGGGTTCCTACAAGAGACCCAGTACTTC. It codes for CASSQGGGFLQETQYF.

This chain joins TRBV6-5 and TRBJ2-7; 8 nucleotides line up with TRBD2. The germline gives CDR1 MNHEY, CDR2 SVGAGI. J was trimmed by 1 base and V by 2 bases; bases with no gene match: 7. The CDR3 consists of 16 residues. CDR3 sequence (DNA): TGTGCCAGCAGTTACACTGGACTAGCTGGTTCCTACGAGCAGTACTTC. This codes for CASSYTGLAGSYEQYF.